The next 15 T cell receptor beta chains were all read from a single sample in a study of CD8 T cells in ankylosing spondylitis. TCRdb passed the 5' RACE reads through MiXCR, listing each CDR3 protein once. Here the sample spans about 400,000 distinct CDR3 sequences, approximately 20% being singletons. No antigen has been identified for these receptors. Study-wide points: Roughly eight highly homologous variants made up a TCR beta motif that seemed to typify ankylosing spondylitis blood.

What was sequenced was blood, either unsorted or a sorted T cell fraction (not recorded which). The receptors derive from a male donor with ankylosing spondylitis.

The J gene is TRBJ1-1, the V gene TRBV6-6; no firm D call. This CDR3 is 12 amino acids long. Trimming took off 6 bases at V and 4 bases at J, with 9 bases between the two ends. Germline V gene lookup returns CDR1 MNHNY and CDR2 SVGAGI (reference sequence). The CDR3 DNA reads as TGTGCCAGCAGCCTCCCCCCCACTGAAGCTTTCTTT. Translating gives CASSLPPTEAFF.

The chain uses TRBV20-1 and TRBJ2-7; no reliable D call. Trimming took off 5 bases at V and 6 bases at J, with 14 bases between the two ends. Germline assignment: CDR1 DFQATT and CDR2 SNEGSKA (reference sequence). This CDR3 has 12 amino acids. The CDR3 is CSAPTLNSEQYF. The DNA of the CDR3 is TGCAGTGCTCCGACCCTTAATTCCGAGCAGTACTTC.

The rearrangement joins TRBV28 to TRBJ1-1, with TRBD1 identical over 9 bases. Germline CDR1 and CDR2: MDHEN and SYDVKM. J gave up 6 bases and V 6 bases, and 5 bases lay outside the gene matches. This CDR3 is built from 13 residues. The CDR3 DNA sequence: TGTGCCAGCAGGGGACAGGGTATCCCTGAAGCTTTCTTT. This gives the protein CASRGQGIPEAFF.

This clonotype was picked up a small number of times. The J gene is TRBJ1-6, the V gene TRBV4-2; unclear D gene. The CDR3 runs to 13 residues. The germline V gene has CDR1 LGHNA and CDR2 YNFKEQ. Trimming shortened V by 1 base and J by 10 bases, and 8 bases separated the two germline ends. CDR3 sequence reads: CASSQARGSPLHF. In nucleotides, the CDR3 is TGTGCCAGCAGCCAAGCTCGGGGATCACCCCTCCACTTT.

The chain couples TRBV7-3 to TRBJ2-1; TRBD2 matches 10 bases. The CDR3 length is 13 residues. J lost 10 bases, V lost 5 bases, and 5 bases had no gene match. Germline CDR1 reads SGHTA; CDR2 reads FQGTGA. For the CDR3, the DNA is TGTGCCAGCAGCGGAACTAGCGGGACCGAGCAGTTCTTC. Residues: CASSGTSGTEQFF.

The chain couples TRBV5-6 to TRBJ2-1, with D tentatively TRBD2 (6 bases). Trimming took off 0 bases at V and 4 bases at J, with 14 bases between the two ends. This CDR3 is 16 amino acids long. Germline CDR1 and CDR2: SGHDT and YYEEEE. The CDR3 region is CASSLVTSVGYNEQFF. The CDR3 DNA reads TGTGCCAGCAGCTTGGTGACTAGTGTAGGATACAATGAGCAGTTCTTC.

The chain recombines TRBV3-1 with TRBJ2-3; TRBD2 agrees at 11 bases. The CDR3 spans 16 residues. V shed 4 bases and J 2 bases; nucleotides not matched to a gene: 5. Germline V gene data show CDR1 as LGHDT and CDR2 as YNNKEL (reference sequence). CDR3 loop: CASSLPSGGITDTQYF. CDR3 sequence (DNA): TGTGCCAGCAGCCTTCCTAGCGGGGGGATCACAGATACGCAGTATTTT.

The V and J genes are TRBV6-5 and TRBJ2-6; D call uncertain. Germline V CDR1 and CDR2: MNHEY, SVGAGI. V was shortened by 1 base and J by 4 bases, with 8 bases between the two germline ends. This CDR3 comprises 15 residues. CDR3 in amino acids: CASSYWRTGANVLTF. The DNA for the CDR3 is TGTGCCAGCAGTTACTGGAGAACCGGGGCCAACGTCCTGACTTTC.

This rearrangement joins TRBV7-8 to TRBJ2-5; 8 bases fit TRBD2. V gave up 5 bases and J gave up 5 bases; unmatched junction bases: 4. This CDR3 comprises 13 residues. Germline CDR1 is SGHVS and CDR2 is FQNEAQ. The chain's CDR3 is CASSRREGETQYF. DNA for the CDR3: TGTGCCAGCAGCCGCCGGGAGGGGGAGACCCAGTACTTC.

This clonotype appeared a few times. The chain combines TRBV20-1 with TRBJ1-3; D not resolved. This CDR3 is 14 amino acids long. The germline V gene has CDR1 DFQATT and CDR2 SNEGSKA (reference sequence). Trimming removed 1 base from V and 0 bases from J, with 7 bases in between. For the CDR3, the DNA is TGCAGTGCTAGAGTAGTTGGCTCTGGAAACACCATATATTTT. It encodes CSARVVGSGNTIYF.

This clonotype was seen repeatedly, ten times or more. This sequence joins TRBV29-1 and TRBJ2-1; 10 bases agree with TRBD1. V was clipped by 7 bases and J by 7 bases; unmatched bases: 7. This CDR3 region has 13 residues. Germline V gene sequence: CDR1 SQVTM, CDR2 ANQGSEA. The CDR3: CSGTDRGPNEQFF. The CDR3 DNA sequence: TGCAGCGGGACAGACAGGGGGCCTAATGAGCAGTTCTTC.

As regards this clonotype: Germline and junction disagree at one end, which may indicate a read error. V gene TRBV7-3 combines with J gene TRBJ2-3; a weak D match, TRBD2 (5 bases). Germline V gene lookup returns CDR1 SGHTA and CDR2 FQGTGA. This CDR3 region has 15 residues. The CDR3 DNA follows: TGTGCCAGCAGCTTAATGCCCGGGAACACAGATACGCAGTATTTC. Protein: CASSLMPGNTDTQYF. Looking up the rest from reference TRBV7-3 and TRBJ2-3 gives the full variable domain: GAGVSQTPSNKVTEKGKYVELRCDPISGHTALYWYRQSLGQGPEFLIYFQGTGAADDSGLPNDRFFAVRPEGSVSTLKIQRTERGDSAVYLCASSLMPGNTDTQYFGPGTRLTVL.

This clonotype was seen only a few times. The V and J genes are TRBV7-9 and TRBJ2-7, with D possibly being TRBD1 (6 bases). V gave up 4 bases and J gave up 3 bases, with 19 bases separating them. This CDR3 spans 16 amino acids. Per the germline V gene, CDR1 is SEHNR and CDR2 is FQNEAQ (reference sequence). In nucleotides, the CDR3 is TGTGCCAGCAGCTCACCTATACCGGGACATAGCTACGAGCAGTACTTC. It encodes CASSSPIPGHSYEQYF.

The chain has TRBV5-5 and TRBJ2-5; D may be TRBD1 (6 bases). Trimming shortened V by 4 bases and J by 5 bases, and 15 bases separated the two germline ends. Germline V CDR1 and CDR2: SGHKS, YYEKEE (reference sequence). There are 14 residues in the CDR3. DNA of the CDR3: TGTGCCAGCAGCCGTGCCCGGGACACGGAGACCCAGTACTTC. It codes for CASSRARDTETQYF.

This clonotype was recorded many times. The CDR3 here is CASSPRGTYEQYF. Here the CDR3 DNA reads TGTGCCAGCAGTCCCCGGGGCACCTACGAGCAGTACTTC. This chain uses TRBV27 with TRBJ2-7; D possibly matches TRBD1 or TRBD2 (5 bases each). CDR1 and CDR2 from the germline V gene are MNHEY and SMNVEV (reference sequence). The CDR3 has 13 amino acids. V was trimmed by 5 bases and J by 2 bases, leaving 10 bases between them.